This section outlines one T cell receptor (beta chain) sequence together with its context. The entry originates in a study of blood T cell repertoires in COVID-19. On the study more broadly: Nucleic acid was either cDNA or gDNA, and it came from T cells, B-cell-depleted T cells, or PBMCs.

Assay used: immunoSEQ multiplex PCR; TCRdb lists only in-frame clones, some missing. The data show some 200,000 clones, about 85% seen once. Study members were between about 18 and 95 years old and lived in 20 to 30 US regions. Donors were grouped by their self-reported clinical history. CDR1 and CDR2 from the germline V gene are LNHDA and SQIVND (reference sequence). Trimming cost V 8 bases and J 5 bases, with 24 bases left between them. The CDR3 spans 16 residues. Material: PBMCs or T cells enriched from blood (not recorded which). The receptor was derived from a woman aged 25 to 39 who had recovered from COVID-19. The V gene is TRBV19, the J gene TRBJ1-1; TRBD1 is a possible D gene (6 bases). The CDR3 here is CASRRFLAGVSTEAFF. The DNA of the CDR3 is TGTGCCAGTCGTCGTTTCTTGGCAGGGGTTTCGACTGAAGCTTTCTTT.